These 14 T cell receptor beta chains were sequenced from one sample in a study of blood T cells in healthy people across ages. For the second PCR, which ran for 7 to 11 cycles, a sample-barcoded 5' primer and a J-beta primer mix were used. Each CDR3 protein gets one entry after TCRdb re-called the 5' RACE reads with MiXCR. The sample carries hundreds of thousands of distinct CDR3 sequences, over 40% recorded once. Source material: blood. All receptors come from a man older than 75 in good health.

The rearrangement uses TRBV6-1 and TRBJ1-5; D is possibly TRBD1 (6 bases). The length of the CDR3 is 14 residues. Germline CDR1 reads MNHNS; CDR2 reads SASEGT. Trimming stripped 7 bases from V and 0 bases from J, with 10 bases between. The CDR3 coding sequence is TGTGCCAGCAACGACAGGAGTAGCAATCAGCCCCAGCATTTT. Translated: CASNDRSSNQPQHF.

The rearrangement uses TRBV7-3 and TRBJ2-1; 9 positions agree with TRBD2. J gave up 5 bases and V 5 bases, and 16 bases lay outside the gene matches. Per germline, CDR1 SGHTA and CDR2 FQGTGA. This CDR3 has 18 amino acids. The CDR3 reads CASSPSPRGAGGNNEQFF. The CDR3 nucleotides read TGTGCCAGCAGCCCCTCCCCCAGGGGAGCGGGAGGAAACAATGAGCAGTTCTTC.

This clonotype was observed a few times. The V call is TRBV21-1, the J call TRBJ2-3. TRBV21-1 is described as a pseudogene. The CDR3 length is 16 residues. The CDR3 sequence: CASSKGRQASTDTQYF. The CDR3 bases are TGTGCCAGCAGCAAAGGAAGGCAGGCTAGCACAGATACGCAGTATTTT.

There are many counts of this clonotype. The rearrangement uses TRBV30 and TRBJ2-3; 8 nucleotides align to TRBD2. CDR1 and CDR2 from the germline V gene are GTSNPN and SVGIG (reference sequence). Trimming took 8 bases from V and 4 from J; bases not matched to a gene: 8. The CDR3 has 13 amino acids. The CDR3 sequence is CARGRRGADTQYF. In nucleotides, the CDR3 is TGTGCCCGAGGCCGGCGGGGGGCAGATACGCAGTATTTT.

This clonotype occurred a few times. The V call is TRBV5-1, the J call TRBJ2-7; D is unresolved. The CDR3 covers 13 residues. Germline lookup yields CDR1 SGHRS and CDR2 YFSETQ. V was trimmed by 6 bases and J by 2 bases, leaving 12 bases between them. The CDR3 is CASTRGDAYEQYF. The CDR3 nucleotides read TGCGCCAGCACCCGTGGGGATGCCTACGAGCAGTACTTC.

The chain combines TRBV12-3 or TRBV12-4 with TRBJ1-5; possible D gene TRBD1, 6 bases. V lost 6 bases and J lost 9, with 21 bases in between. The CDR3 runs 15 residues. CDR3 sequence: CASSPDGGAYPPQHF. As DNA, the CDR3 is TGTGCCAGCAGCCCGGATGGGGGGGCATATCCGCCCCAGCATTTT.

The chain links TRBV30 to TRBJ2-6; maybe TRBD2 (6 bases). With 0 bases removed from V and 4 bases from J, the gap between germline ends came to 10 bases. Per the germline V gene, CDR1 is GTSNPN and CDR2 is SVGIG (reference sequence). The length of the CDR3 is 15 residues. The CDR3 region has the DNA TGTGCCTGGAGTGTAGGAGGGAGCGGGGCCAACGTCCTGACTTTC. Its translation: CAWSVGGSGANVLTF.

This clonotype was seen only once. The chain combines TRBV20-1 with TRBJ1-3, with 7 bases fitting TRBD1. Trimming removed 6 bases from V and 4 bases from J; junction bases left unmatched: 9. Germline V gene lookup returns CDR1 DFQATT and CDR2 SNEGSKA (reference sequence). The CDR3 covers 14 residues. In DNA form, the CDR3 reads TGCAGTGCAACTAAGGGGGCAGGAGGAAACACCATATATTTT. As protein: CSATKGAGGNTIYF.

This rearrangement joins TRBV6-2 or TRBV6-3 to TRBJ2-7; D not certain. Trimming removed 6 bases at V and 1 base at J, with 13 bases between. CDR1 MNHEY and CDR2 SVGEGT come from the germline V gene. This CDR3 comprises 14 residues. In DNA, the CDR3 is TGTGCCAGCAGCAAGGAGTTGAATTCCTACGAGCAGTACTTC. Encoded protein: CASSKELNSYEQYF.

CDR3 sequence reads: CASTPGRGYDEQYF. In nucleotides, the CDR3 is TGTGCCAGCACCCCCGGCAGGGGTTACGACGAGCAGTACTTC. The rearrangement uses TRBV28 and TRBJ2-7, with D perhaps matching TRBD1 (6 bases). The CDR3 has 14 amino acids. Germline CDR1 and CDR2: MDHEN and SYDVKM. The V gene lost 7 bases and the J gene lost 5 bases, with 18 bases spanning the gap.

This clonotype has a handful of counts. The chain's CDR3 is CASWSLAPQGNEQFF. The CDR3 coding sequence is TGCGCCAGCTGGTCACTAGCGCCTCAAGGCAATGAGCAGTTCTTC. This chain links TRBV5-1 with TRBJ2-1, with TRBD2 matching 7 bases. J gave up 6 bases and V 7 bases, and 13 bases lay outside the gene matches. The CDR3 runs to 15 residues. Looked up from germline, CDR1 is SGHRS and CDR2 is YFSETQ.

The gene calls are TRBV12-3 or TRBV12-4 and TRBJ2-2; 9 bases fit TRBD1. CDR3 length: 15 amino acids. V gave up 6 bases and J gave up 5 bases; unmatched junction bases: 7. CDR3 coding DNA: TGTGCCAGCAGATGGGACAGGGAGAGGACCGGGGAGCTGTTTTTT. Protein sequence: CASRWDRERTGELFF.

Only a few counts were recorded for this clonotype. The chain employs TRBV6-2 or TRBV6-3 and TRBJ2-7; D is ambiguous. V dropped 2 bases and J dropped 0 bases, with 8 bases sitting between them. The CDR3 has 14 residues. Germline CDR1 and CDR2: MNHEY and SVGEGT. This chain's CDR3 is CASSYAATSYEQYF. DNA for the CDR3: TGTGCCAGCAGTTACGCAGCTACCTCCTACGAGCAGTACTTC.

About this clonotype: One end of the junction varies from germline; a read error may be responsible. The V gene is TRBV6-2 or TRBV6-3, the J gene TRBJ2-6; tentative D call: TRBD2 (5 bases). Germline-derived CDR1 and CDR2 are MNHEY and SVGEGT. The CDR3 has 18 amino acids. DNA for the CDR3: TGTGCCGGCAGTTACCTCTTGGCAGCGGCGGGTGGGGCCAACGTCCTGACTTTC. As protein: CAGSYLLAAAGGANVLTF.